In its sample, the clone carrying this T cell receptor beta chain was seen a few times. Its target is unknown. Each CDR3 protein gets one entry after TCRdb re-called the reads with MiXCR. The sample lists around 500,000 distinct CDR3 sequences; 42% were seen once. These data belong to a study of T cell repertoires in cytomegalovirus infection. Germline assignment: CDR1 SGHTA and CDR2 FQGNSA. Trimming removed 5 bases from V and 0 bases from J, with 10 bases in between. The CDR3 runs to 14 residues. The study's findings and limits: Dominating the ex vivo response were HLA-C-restricted CMV-specific TCR beta clonotypes.

This chain links TRBV7-2 with TRBJ1-1; no firm D call. This clonotype was sampled from a human donor in good health (CMV status not recorded). Some clones in this sample may be carry-over from other donors' samples. The sample in question was cultured PBMCs, obtained from culture after CMV antigen stimulation. The CDR3 DNA is TGTGCCAGCAGCCATTTCTCCCTGAACACTGAAGCTTTCTTT. Its translation is CASSHFSLNTEAFF.